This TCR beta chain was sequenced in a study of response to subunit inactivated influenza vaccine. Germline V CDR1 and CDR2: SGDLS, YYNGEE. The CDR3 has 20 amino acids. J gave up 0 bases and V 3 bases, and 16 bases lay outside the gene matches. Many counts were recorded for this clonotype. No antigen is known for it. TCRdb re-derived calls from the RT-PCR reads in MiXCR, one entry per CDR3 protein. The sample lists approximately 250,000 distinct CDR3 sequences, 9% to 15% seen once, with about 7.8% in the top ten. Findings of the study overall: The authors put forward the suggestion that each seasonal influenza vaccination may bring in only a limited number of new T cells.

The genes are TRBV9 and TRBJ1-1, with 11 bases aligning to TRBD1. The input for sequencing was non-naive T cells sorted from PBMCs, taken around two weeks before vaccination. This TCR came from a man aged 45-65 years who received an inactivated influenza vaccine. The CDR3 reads CASSGSSGWDRGNLNTEAFF. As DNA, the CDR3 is TGTGCCAGCAGCGGGAGCTCTGGTTGGGACAGGGGGAACTTGAACACTGAAGCTTTCTTT.